Following are 18 T cell receptor beta chains from one sample sequenced in a study of blood T cell repertoires in COVID-19. Generated by immunoSEQ multiplex PCR, the TCRdb table keeps only in-frame clones and is missing some. The sample carries about 330,000 clones, about 85% recorded once. Sequenced material: PBMCs or T cells enriched from blood (not recorded which). All receptors derive from a woman in her twenties or thirties who had recovered from COVID-19.

The chain combines TRBV7-9 with TRBJ1-1, with 7 bases that match TRBD1. The CDR3 is made up of 15 amino acids. The V and J ends lost 4 bases and 3 bases, in that order; junction bases with no gene match: 8. Germline CDR1 SEHNR, CDR2 FQNEAQ (reference sequence). DNA of the CDR3: TGTGCCAGCAGCTCGCCTCGACAGGGCGACACTGAAGCTTTCTTT. This gives the protein CASSSPRQGDTEAFF.

J is TRBJ2-3 and V is TRBV7-8, with 12 positions matching TRBD2. Per germline, CDR1 SGHVS and CDR2 FQNEAQ. J gave up 4 bases and V 1 base, and 0 bases lay outside the gene matches. The CDR3 sequence is 15 residues long. CDR3 in amino acids: CASSLGLAGADTQYF. In DNA, the CDR3 is TGTGCCAGCAGCTTAGGACTAGCGGGGGCAGATACGCAGTATTTT.

V gene TRBV4-1 combines with J gene TRBJ2-6, with 9 bases fitting TRBD1. CDR1 is MGHRA and CDR2 is YSYEKL in the germline V gene. J lost 1 base, V lost 3 bases, and 1 base had no gene match. This CDR3 comprises 16 residues. The CDR3 DNA reads as TGCGCCAGCAGCCATGGACAGGGGTCTGGGGCCAACGTCCTGACTTTC. Its protein product is CASSHGQGSGANVLTF.

This chain links TRBV30 with TRBJ2-1, with D possibly being TRBD1 (5 bases). Per germline, CDR1 GTSNPN and CDR2 SVGIG (reference sequence). This CDR3 has 15 residues. V was clipped by 2 bases and J by 6 bases, with 17 bases between them. The CDR3 bases are TGTGCCTGGAGTAATTCAGGGTGGGGTCGCAATGAGCAGTTCTTC. It codes for CAWSNSGWGRNEQFF.

V usage is TRBV3-1 (or the pseudogene TRBV3-2) and J usage is TRBJ2-7; 9 bases align to TRBD1. Per the germline V gene, CDR1 is LGHDT and CDR2 is YNNKEL (reference sequence). CDR3 length: 15 residues. The ends lost 3 bases at V and 5 bases at J; junction bases unmatched: 8. In DNA form, the CDR3 reads TGTGCCAGCAGCCAGGACCATGGGACAGGGAACGAGCAGTACTTC. Amino acid sequence: CASSQDHGTGNEQYF.

V usage is TRBV29-1 and J usage is TRBJ1-1; D unclear. The V end lost 3 bases, the J end lost 4 bases, and 9 bases lay between the germline ends. From germline, CDR1 is SQVTM and CDR2 ANQGSEA. CDR3 length equals 12 residues. The CDR3 coding sequence is TGCAGCGTTGATGGACGGGGCACTGAAGCTTTCTTT. Its translation is CSVDGRGTEAFF.

This chain connects TRBV9 to TRBJ2-3; D perhaps matches TRBD2 (5 bases). Per germline, CDR1 SGDLS and CDR2 YYNGEE. The V end lost 4 bases, the J end lost 2 bases, and 17 bases lay between the germline ends. The CDR3 spans 16 residues. The CDR3: CASSLPSPDFTDTQYF. DNA of the CDR3: TGTGCCAGCAGCCTCCCGTCGCCGGACTTCACAGATACGCAGTATTTT.

The chain recombines TRBV12-3 or TRBV12-4 with TRBJ1-2; tentative D call: TRBD1 (5 bases). This CDR3 is built from 13 residues. Trimming removed 5 bases at V and 7 bases at J, with 14 bases between. This chain's CDR3 is CASSISQGSGYTF. Written as DNA, the CDR3 is TGTGCCAGCAGTATATCCCAGGGATCTGGCTACACCTTC.

The rearrangement uses TRBV30 and TRBJ2-2, with a tentative D call TRBD1 (5 bases). CDR1 is GTSNPN and CDR2 is SVGIG in the germline V gene (reference sequence). Deletions cut 4 bases from V and 0 bases from J, with 12 bases between. This CDR3 has 15 amino acids. In DNA, the CDR3 is TGTGCCTGGAAATGGTCAGGGTCGAACACCGGGGAGCTGTTTTTT. Its translation: CAWKWSGSNTGELFF.

This sequence joins TRBV19 and TRBJ2-1; D is possibly TRBD2 (6 bases). The CDR3 runs to 16 residues. The germline V gene has CDR1 LNHDA and CDR2 SQIVND (reference sequence). With 5 bases removed from V and 0 bases from J, the gap between germline ends came to 14 bases. Here the CDR3 reads CASSFQGLSSYNEQFF. The CDR3, as DNA: TGTGCCAGTAGTTTCCAAGGACTAAGCTCCTACAATGAGCAGTTCTTC.

The genes are TRBV30 and TRBJ1-2; D gene unclear. Germline-derived CDR1 and CDR2 are GTSNPN and SVGIG (reference sequence). V was shortened by 0 bases and J by 8 bases, with 16 bases between the two germline ends. The CDR3 sequence is 14 residues long. CDR3 in DNA: TGTGCCTGGAGTGTTAGCGCCATCCCGGGGGGCTACACCTTC. This gives the protein CAWSVSAIPGGYTF.

The chain recombines TRBV3-1 (or the pseudogene TRBV3-2) with TRBJ1-1, with 7 bases aligning to TRBD1. The CDR3 contains 16 residues. Per germline, CDR1 LGHDT and CDR2 YNNKEL (reference sequence). V lost 1 base to trimming and J lost 4 bases; unmatched junction nucleotides: 9. CDR3 in DNA: TGTGCCAGCAGCCAAGTCCGAGGGGGCAGAGCCACTGAAGCTTTCTTT. Its protein is CASSQVRGGRATEAFF.

The chain couples TRBV7-9 to TRBJ1-2, with 7 bases matching TRBD1. This CDR3 has 17 residues. Germline CDR1 and CDR2: SEHNR and FQNEAQ (reference sequence). The J segment lost 0 bases and the V segment lost 5 bases, leaving 12 bases of the junction unmatched. CDR3 nucleotide sequence: TGTGCCAGCAGCACCCCCCGGACAGGCGCACCTAACTATGGCTACACCTTC. This gives the protein CASSTPRTGAPNYGYTF.

The chain recombines TRBV11-1 with TRBJ1-3; D may be TRBD1 (6 bases). Trimming took 6 bases from V and 0 from J, leaving 12 bases between them. Per germline, CDR1 SGHAT and CDR2 FQDESV (reference sequence). The CDR3 is made up of 15 amino acids. The CDR3 bases are TGTGCCAGCAGGTCGGGACAAAGCTCTGGAAACACCATATATTTT. Translation: CASRSGQSSGNTIYF.

This chain links TRBV7-9 with TRBJ1-6; no definite D call. This CDR3 is 16 amino acids long. The V end lost 4 bases, the J end lost 5 bases, and 15 bases lay between the germline ends. Germline CDR1 and CDR2: SEHNR and FQNEAQ (reference sequence). CDR3 protein: CASSSLADLNNSPLHF. DNA for the CDR3: TGTGCCAGCAGCTCACTGGCGGATTTGAATAATTCACCCCTCCACTTT.

The genes are TRBV3-1 (or the pseudogene TRBV3-2) and TRBJ2-4, with a tentative D call TRBD2 (6 bases). V lost 6 bases and J 0 bases, leaving 9 bases between the germline ends. The germline CDR1 and CDR2 sequences are LGHDT and YNNKEL (reference sequence). The CDR3 sequence is 14 residues long. The CDR3 here is CASSRGEAKNIQYF. CDR3 DNA: TGTGCCAGCAGTCGCGGGGAAGCCAAAAACATTCAGTACTTC.

The V gene is TRBV19, the J gene TRBJ2-1; 7 nucleotides align to TRBD1. The V segment lost 5 bases and the J segment 0 bases; nucleotides outside the gene matches: 7. Germline-derived CDR1 and CDR2 are LNHDA and SQIVND (reference sequence). This CDR3 is built from 16 residues. The CDR3 is CASSEGQRDSYNEQFF. DNA of the CDR3: TGTGCCAGTAGTGAGGGACAGCGCGACTCCTACAATGAGCAGTTCTTC.

In its sample, this clone was seen once. This chain connects TRBV30 to TRBJ2-2; D gene ambiguous. Germline V lookup: CDR1 GTSNPN, CDR2 SVGIG (reference sequence). V lost 0 bases and J 1 base, leaving 12 bases between the germline ends. The CDR3 covers 16 residues. The CDR3 nucleotides are TGTGCCTGGAGTGTAAGATTCACCGGGAACACCGGGGAGCTGTTTTTT. Its protein product is CAWSVRFTGNTGELFF.